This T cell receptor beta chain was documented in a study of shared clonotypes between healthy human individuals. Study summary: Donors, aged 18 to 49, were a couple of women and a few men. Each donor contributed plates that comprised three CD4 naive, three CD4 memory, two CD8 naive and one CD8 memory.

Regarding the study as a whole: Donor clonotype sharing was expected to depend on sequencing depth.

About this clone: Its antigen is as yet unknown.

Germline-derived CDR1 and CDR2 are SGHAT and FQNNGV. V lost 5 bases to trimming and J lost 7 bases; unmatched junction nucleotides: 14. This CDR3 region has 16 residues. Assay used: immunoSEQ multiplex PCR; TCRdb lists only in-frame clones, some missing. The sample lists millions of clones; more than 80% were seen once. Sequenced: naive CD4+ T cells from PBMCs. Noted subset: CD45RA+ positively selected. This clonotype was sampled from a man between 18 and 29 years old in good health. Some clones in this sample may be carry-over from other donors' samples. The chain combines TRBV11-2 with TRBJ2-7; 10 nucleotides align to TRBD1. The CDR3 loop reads CASSQFPGTGAGEQYF. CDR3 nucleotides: TGTGCCAGCAGCCAATTCCCCGGGACAGGGGCCGGAGAGCAGTACTTC.